This T cell receptor beta chain was identified in a study of CD8 T cells in Susac syndrome. Study observations and caveats: Individuals included in the TCR sequencing and HLA analysis were acknowledged by the study to be relatively few in number.

Note on this clonotype: Its antigen is currently unknown.

Sequencing targeted TCR beta in blood CD8+ and CD4+ T cells. Through negative isolation, CD4+ and CD8+ T cells were obtained, while TEMRA cells were enriched using FACS. Looked up from germline, CDR1 is SEHNR and CDR2 is FQNEAQ (reference sequence). V dropped 1 base and J dropped 4 bases, with 10 bases sitting between them. The CDR3 runs to 14 residues. Random hexamers were used to reverse transcribe an amount of roughly 0.45 to 1 ug RNA. Across 54 Vbeta and 13 Jbeta, TCR beta CDR3 was amplified with immunoSEQ multiplex PCR. TCRdb analysed the immunoSEQ multiplex PCR reads with MiXCR anew, one entry per CDR3 protein. The sample carries hundreds of thousands of distinct CDR3 sequences, more than 70% recorded once.

This clonotype was sampled from a human donor with multiple sclerosis. V gene TRBV7-9 combines with J gene TRBJ1-2; D not resolved. The sample consisted of CD8+ T cells from PBMCs. The CDR3 DNA follows: TGTGCCAGCAGCTTAGGTTCCAGACCCTATGGCTACACCTTC. It codes for CASSLGSRPYGYTF.